The 14 T cell receptor beta chains presented below share a single source sample, sequenced in a study of blood T cell repertoires in COVID-19. Sequenced by immunoSEQ multiplex PCR; TCRdb stores in-frame clones only, minus some. Of approximately 310,000 clones in the sample, over 75% are singletons; the top ten hold about 7.8%. The specimen sequenced was peripheral blood. These receptors were taken from a woman aged 50 to 60 who had recovered from COVID-19.

The rearrangement joins TRBV27 to TRBJ1-6, with TRBD1 matching over 9 bases. The CDR3 length is 17 residues. J gave up 0 bases and V 6 bases, and 6 bases lay outside the gene matches. Germline V gene lookup returns CDR1 MNHEY and CDR2 SMNVEV (reference sequence). This CDR3 is CASRPGTGSSYNSPLHF. For the CDR3, the DNA is TGTGCCAGCAGACCCGGGACAGGGAGCTCCTATAATTCACCCCTCCACTTT.

The chain couples TRBV29-1 to TRBJ2-7; TRBD2 matches at 11 bases. After removal of 5 bases from V and 6 bases from J, the junction contained 9 bases not matched to a gene. CDR1 is SQVTM, CDR2 ANQGSEA, per germline. This CDR3 contains 14 residues. The CDR3 sequence: CSVSKETSGAEQYF. In DNA, the CDR3 is TGCAGCGTTTCCAAGGAGACTAGCGGGGCCGAGCAGTACTTC.

This chain uses TRBV19 with TRBJ2-1; tentative D call: TRBD1 (6 bases). V was cut by 5 bases and J by 3 bases, with 14 bases left in between. Germline loops: CDR1 LNHDA, CDR2 SQIVND (reference sequence). This CDR3 has 15 amino acids. The CDR3 DNA reads TGTGCCAGTAGTGGGGGCTCTTTATTCTACAATGAGCAGTTCTTC. Amino acids: CASSGGSLFYNEQFF.

V gene TRBV4-1 combines with J gene TRBJ2-3; TRBD2 aligns across 11 bases. V lost 6 bases to trimming and J lost 5 bases; unmatched junction nucleotides: 7. Germline V gene lookup returns CDR1 MGHRA and CDR2 YSYEKL. The CDR3 covers 15 residues. CDR3 bases: TGCGCCAGCAGTATTAGCGGGGGGGCCTTAGATACGCAGTATTTT. Amino acids: CASSISGGALDTQYF.

The chain employs TRBV2 and TRBJ1-4, with TRBD1 identical over 9 bases. The V and J ends lost 6 bases and 4 bases, in that order; junction bases with no gene match: 6. This CDR3 region has 15 residues. Germline CDR1 and CDR2: SNHLY and FYNNEI. The DNA for the CDR3 is TGTGCCAGCAGGCAACAGGGGGCTATTAATGAAAAACTGTTTTTT. This gives the protein CASRQQGAINEKLFF.

V and J are TRBV7-2 and TRBJ1-2, with D possibly matching TRBD1 (6 bases). The CDR3 is 15 residues long. Germline CDR1 SGHTA, CDR2 FQGNSA. The germline V and J ends were trimmed by 4 bases and 8 bases, with 20 bases remaining between them. The CDR3 DNA reads as TGTGCCAGCAGCTCTAGACGGGACAAGGTGGGGGGCTACACCTTC. Translated, it gives CASSSRRDKVGGYTF.

The DNA of the CDR3 is TGTGCCAGCAGCCCCTCACAGTTAATGAACACTGAAGCTTTCTTT. Encoded protein: CASSPSQLMNTEAFF. This rearrangement joins TRBV7-9 to TRBJ1-1; D remains unclear. With 5 bases removed from V and 0 bases from J, the gap between germline ends came to 13 bases. Germline assignment: CDR1 SEHNR and CDR2 FQNEAQ (reference sequence). This CDR3 contains 15 residues.

V and J are TRBV19 and TRBJ1-1; no definite D call. The V gene's germline CDR1 is LNHDA and CDR2 SQIVND (reference sequence). The CDR3 extends over 13 amino acids. V was pared by 3 bases and J by 1 base, with 6 bases between. CDR3 nucleotides: TGTGCCAGTAGTATCAATCAGAACACTGAAGCTTTCTTT. It is translated as CASSINQNTEAFF.

The chain recombines TRBV6-1 with TRBJ2-1, with D possibly being TRBD2 (6 bases). V was shortened by 2 bases and J by 12 bases, with 11 bases between the two germline ends. The CDR3 sequence is 12 residues long. The germline V gene encodes CDR1 MNHNS and CDR2 SASEGT. The CDR3 loop is CASSEFWRGQFF. The CDR3 DNA sequence: TGTGCCAGCAGTGAATTTTGGAGGGGGCAGTTCTTC.

V and J are TRBV5-1 and TRBJ2-7; 9 bases match TRBD2. V was clipped by 2 bases and J by 4 bases; unmatched bases: 7. CDR3 size: 15 residues. Per the germline V gene, CDR1 is SGHRS and CDR2 is YFSETQ. For the CDR3, the DNA is TGCGCCAGCAGCTTAAATAGCGGGAGTGGGTACGAGCAGTACTTC. The encoded protein is CASSLNSGSGYEQYF.

The rearrangement links TRBV7-3 to TRBJ1-1; D is possibly TRBD1 (5 bases). This CDR3 contains 13 residues. Germline V lookup: CDR1 SGHTA, CDR2 FQGTGA. Between the trimmed V and J ends, which lost 3 bases and 7 bases, there was a span of 12 bases. The CDR3: CASSFSRQNEAFF. CDR3 nucleotide sequence: TGTGCCAGCAGCTTCTCGAGACAGAATGAAGCTTTCTTT.

The V call is TRBV2, the J call TRBJ1-2; D may be TRBD1 (5 bases). The length of the CDR3 is 15 residues. Trimming left V 10 bases short and J 6 bases short, with 24 bases between. CDR1 is SNHLY, CDR2 FYNNEI, per germline. CDR3 amino acids: CATFAGGVLSHGYTF. The DNA for the CDR3 is TGTGCCACCTTCGCGGGGGGAGTCCTAAGCCATGGCTACACCTTC.

This chain links TRBV6-2 or TRBV6-3 with TRBJ2-1; 7 nucleotides match TRBD2. The CDR3 totals 15 residues. CDR1 is MNHEY and CDR2 is SVGEGT in the germline V gene. The V segment lost 2 bases and the J segment 1 base; nucleotides outside the gene matches: 2. The CDR3 DNA reads as TGTGCCAGCAGTTACCGCGGGAGTTCCTACAATGAGCAGTTCTTC. This codes for CASSYRGSSYNEQFF.

The chain employs TRBV28 and TRBJ1-2; D may be TRBD1 (5 bases). The CDR3 extends over 14 amino acids. V was shortened by 0 bases and J by 7 bases, with 12 bases between the two germline ends. CDR1 MDHEN and CDR2 SYDVKM come from the germline V gene. The CDR3: CASSLWDTGGGYTF. The CDR3 nucleotides are TGTGCCAGCAGTTTATGGGACACCGGGGGTGGCTACACCTTC.